This T cell receptor (beta chain) is drawn from a study of OX40 agonist ivuxolimab in advanced cancers. Here immunoSEQ multiplex PCR was the method, and the copy in TCRdb shows in-frame clones only, minus some. The sample lists about 30,000 clones, around 90% occurring once. Trimming removed 6 bases from V and 4 bases from J; junction bases left unmatched: 4. Per the germline V gene, CDR1 is MRHNA and CDR2 is SNTAGT. The CDR3 runs 15 residues. This clone has just a few counts. The sequence derives from an adult with an advanced solid tumor such as melanoma, head and neck, liver or kidney cancer. The rearrangement joins TRBV6-4 to TRBJ2-2; 11 bases fit TRBD1. The sequencing here drew on CD4+ or CD8+ T cells sorted from blood, taken in a trial of the OX40 agonist ivuxolimab. CDR3 sequence: CASSPGTGGTGELFF. CDR3 DNA: TGTGCCAGCAGCCCCGGGACAGGGGGCACCGGGGAGCTGTTTTTT.